This passage covers 27 T cell receptor beta chains from one sample sequenced in a study of beta chain features in type 1 diabetes. Expressed TCRB transcripts got sequenced, as all isolated RNA was reverse transcribed. Measured with immunoSEQ multiplex PCR; TCRdb has only the in-frame clones, and not every one. The table includes under 900,000 clones, roughly 15% detected once. The sequenced sample was naive CD4+ T cells from blood. The receptors were gathered from a woman younger than 30 in good health.

The CDR3 DNA reads TGTGCCAGCAGCTTAACGACATTGTTTTCACCCCTCCACTTT. Amino acids: CASSLTTLFSPLHF. The rearrangement joins TRBV7-9 to TRBJ1-6; D call uncertain. The CDR3 is 14 amino acids. Germline CDR1 and CDR2: SEHNR and FQNEAQ (reference sequence). V gave up 2 bases and J gave up 9 bases, with 11 bases separating them.

This clone has more than one count but fewer than ten. V is TRBV5-4 and J is TRBJ2-1; D possibly matches TRBD1 or TRBD2 (5 bases each). This CDR3 spans 12 amino acids. Between the trimmed V and J ends, which lost 3 bases and 8 bases, there was a span of 9 bases. Looked up from germline, CDR1 is SGHNT and CDR2 is YYREEE (reference sequence). The CDR3 nucleotides read TGTGCCAGCAGCTATAGGGACCATGAGCAGTTCTTC. Its protein is CASSYRDHEQFF.

This clone was observed a handful of times. The CDR3 loop is CASSLSIDSTDTQYF. DNA for the CDR3: TGTGCCAGCAGTTTATCGATTGACAGCACAGATACGCAGTATTTT. The chain employs TRBV27 and TRBJ2-3; D is uncertain. V lost 0 bases and J lost 0, with 7 bases in between. The CDR3 is 15 residues long. Germline lookup yields CDR1 MNHEY and CDR2 SMNVEV (reference sequence).

The chain recombines TRBV28 with TRBJ1-2, with 7 positions matching TRBD1. The CDR3 covers 14 residues. Germline-derived CDR1 and CDR2 are MDHEN and SYDVKM. V dropped 5 bases and J dropped 1; count of bases not matched to a gene: 4. Written as DNA, the CDR3 is TGTGCCAGCAGTATACAGGGGTTTAACTATGGCTACACCTTC. It is translated as CASSIQGFNYGYTF.

This clone was seen a handful of times. This chain links TRBV15 with TRBJ2-2; D gene uncertain. The V gene's germline CDR1 is LNHNV and CDR2 YYDKDF (reference sequence). Deletions cut 0 bases from V and 1 base from J, with 9 bases between. This CDR3 comprises 16 residues. The CDR3 DNA sequence: TGTGCCACCAGCAGAGATAAGGTCATGAACACCGGGGAGCTGTTTTTT. This translates into CATSRDKVMNTGELFF.

The chain employs TRBV5-4 and TRBJ2-1, with 8 bases matching TRBD2. The germline gives CDR1 SGHNT, CDR2 YYREEE (reference sequence). The CDR3 is 15 amino acids. V was pared by 3 bases and J by 6 bases, with 8 bases of the junction left unmatched. The DNA of the CDR3 is TGTGCCAGCAGCTCCGGACTAGCCACATTCAATGAGCAGTTCTTC. Protein: CASSSGLATFNEQFF.

The V gene is TRBV18, the J gene TRBJ2-7; D is perhaps TRBD1 (6 bases). Trimming removed 3 bases at V and 9 bases at J, with 21 bases between. The CDR3 has 15 amino acids. The germline gives CDR1 KGHSH, CDR2 LQKENI. CDR3 bases: TGTGCCAGCTCACCTTCGCACCCGGAACAGGGCACGCAGTACTTC. Its translation is CASSPSHPEQGTQYF. Based on the CDR3 plus reference TRBV18 and TRBJ2-7, the full variable domain is NAGVMQNPRHLVRRRGQEARLRCSPMKGHSHVYWYRQLPEEGLKFMVYLQKENIIDESGMPKERFSAEFPKEGPSILRIQQVVRGDSAAYFCASSPSHPEQGTQYFGPGTRLTVT.

This clone was found a few times. The chain uses TRBV4-2 and TRBJ2-1, with D perhaps TRBD1 or TRBD2 (7 bases each). In germline, CDR1 is LGHNA, CDR2 YNFKEQ. Trimming took off 4 bases at V and 15 bases at J, with 19 bases between the two ends. This CDR3 is 13 amino acids long. The CDR3 protein is CASSRDNQGGRFF. The CDR3 nucleotides are TGTGCCAGCAGCCGCGATAACCAGGGGGGGAGGTTCTTC.

This clone was counted between two and nine times. The rearrangement links TRBV25-1 to TRBJ2-2; D may be TRBD2 (6 bases). The germline V gene encodes CDR1 MGHDK and CDR2 SYGVNS. This CDR3 contains 15 residues. The V end lost 4 bases, the J end lost 5 bases, and 14 bases lay between the germline ends. DNA for the CDR3: TGTGCCAGCAGTGCGACTAGTGGATCGACCGGGGAGCTGTTTTTT. Its protein is CASSATSGSTGELFF.

The V and J genes are TRBV28 and TRBJ1-1; a possible D gene is TRBD1 (5 bases). The CDR3 covers 11 residues. Germline V gene sequence: CDR1 MDHEN, CDR2 SYDVKM. With 10 bases removed from V and 3 bases from J, the gap between germline ends came to 9 bases. CDR3 amino acids: CATTGYTEAFF. In nucleotides, the CDR3 is TGTGCCACCACAGGCTACACTGAAGCTTTCTTT.

In its sample, this clone was seen a few times. The chain is built from TRBV28 and TRBJ1-2; TRBD1 matches at 7 bases. In germline, CDR1 is MDHEN, CDR2 SYDVKM. V lost 2 bases, J lost 7 bases, and 7 bases stayed unmatched. The CDR3 runs 14 residues. The CDR3 bases are TGTGCCAGCAGTTTAACTACAGGGGCGGGTGGCTACACCTTC. Encoded protein: CASSLTTGAGGYTF.

The V gene is TRBV28, the J gene TRBJ2-5; D is perhaps TRBD1 (5 bases). Germline V gives CDR1 MDHEN, CDR2 SYDVKM. The CDR3 extends over 16 amino acids. Trimming removed 1 base from V and 4 bases from J, with 16 bases in between. Written as DNA, the CDR3 is TGTGCCAGCAGTTTATACGGGCCCCCCAGGGTAGAGACCCAGTACTTC. Amino acid sequence: CASSLYGPPRVETQYF. The full variable domain, with the rest looked up from reference TRBV28 and TRBJ2-5, is DVKVTQSSRYLVKRTGEKVFLECVQDMDHENMFWYRQDPGLGLRLIYFSYDVKMKEKGDIPEGYSVSREKKERFSLILESASTNQTSMYLCASSLYGPPRVETQYFGPGTRLLVL.

J is TRBJ2-2 and V is TRBV7-9; 7 nucleotides agree with TRBD2. Germline V gives CDR1 SEHNR, CDR2 FQNEAQ (reference sequence). V trimming: 2 bases; J trimming: 2 bases; junction bases outside the gene matches: 5. The CDR3 length is 16 residues. This CDR3 is CASSLSPSGNTGELFF. CDR3 coding DNA: TGTGCCAGCAGCTTAAGTCCTAGCGGTAACACCGGGGAGCTGTTTTTT.

This clone was detected a few times. This sequence joins TRBV2 and TRBJ2-5; D is perhaps TRBD2 (5 bases). Germline V lookup: CDR1 SNHLY, CDR2 FYNNEI. The CDR3 is made up of 13 amino acids. Deletions cut 5 bases from V and 5 bases from J, with 12 bases between. CDR3 in amino acids: CASSLWGAETQYF. The CDR3 DNA reads TGTGCCAGCAGTCTATGGGGAGCGGAGACCCAGTACTTC.

A few counts support this clone. The V and J genes are TRBV18 and TRBJ1-1; no clear D gene. The germline V gene has CDR1 KGHSH and CDR2 LQKENI. The V end was cut by 2 bases, the J end by 2 bases, with 12 bases between. CDR3 length: 15 residues. CDR3 DNA sequence: TGTGCCAGCTCACCAGACCAGTCCATAAACACTGAAGCTTTCTTT. It specifies CASSPDQSINTEAFF. Looking up the rest from reference TRBV18 and TRBJ1-1 gives the full variable domain: NAGVMQNPRHLVRRRGQEARLRCSPMKGHSHVYWYRQLPEEGLKFMVYLQKENIIDESGMPKERFSAEFPKEGPSILRIQQVVRGDSAAYFCASSPDQSINTEAFFGQGTRLTVV.

This clone showed up just a few times. This chain links TRBV7-2 with TRBJ2-7, with D possibly TRBD1 on 5 matching bases. The V and J ends lost 0 bases and 3 bases respectively, with 12 bases between them. Germline-derived CDR1 and CDR2 are SGHTA and FQGNSA. CDR3 length: 15 amino acids. In DNA form, the CDR3 reads TGTGCCAGCAGCTTAGCGCCGGCAGGGCTCTACGAGCAGTACTTC. Translating gives CASSLAPAGLYEQYF.

The chain couples TRBV7-2 to TRBJ2-1, with a tentative D call TRBD2 (6 bases). The CDR3 length is 15 residues. The V gene lost 0 bases and the J gene lost 4 bases, with 10 bases spanning the gap. Germline assignment: CDR1 SGHTA and CDR2 FQGNSA. The CDR3 sequence is CASSLAWGEYNEQFF. The CDR3 DNA reads TGTGCCAGCAGCTTAGCGTGGGGGGAATACAATGAGCAGTTCTTC.

This clone has more than one count but fewer than ten. Written as DNA, the CDR3 is TGTGCCAGCAGCTTATTTAGTACAGATACGCAGTATTTT. Its translation is CASSLFSTDTQYF. The chain is built from TRBV7-3 and TRBJ2-3; D not resolved. The CDR3 covers 13 residues. Germline loops: CDR1 SGHTA, CDR2 FQGTGA. The V end lost 2 bases, the J end lost 3 bases, and 6 bases lay between the germline ends.

This rearrangement joins TRBV6-5 to TRBJ1-1, with D perhaps TRBD1 (5 bases). Germline lookup yields CDR1 MNHEY and CDR2 SVGAGI. The CDR3 is 15 residues long. The V and J ends lost 0 bases and 7 bases respectively, with 15 bases between them. CDR3 in amino acids: CASSYSKSGGREAFF. The CDR3 DNA reads TGTGCCAGCAGTTACTCGAAGTCGGGGGGACGTGAAGCTTTCTTT.

This clone came up a few times. V gene TRBV28 combines with J gene TRBJ2-1; TRBD2 aligns across 13 bases. Germline assignment: CDR1 MDHEN and CDR2 SYDVKM. This CDR3 comprises 14 residues. J lost 4 bases, V lost 8 bases, and 2 bases had no gene match. CDR3 in DNA: TGTGCCAGCCAACTAGCGGGAGGGTACAATGAGCAGTTCTTC. Translated, it gives CASQLAGGYNEQFF.

The chain has TRBV11-2 and TRBJ2-2; perhaps D is TRBD1 or TRBD2 (6 bases each). Germline V gene sequence: CDR1 SGHAT, CDR2 FQNNGV. This CDR3 is built from 18 residues. Trimming removed 4 bases from V and 5 bases from J, with 23 bases in between. Here the CDR3 reads CASSSLMRDNQLTGELFF. The CDR3 DNA reads as TGTGCCAGCAGCTCTCTTATGCGGGACAACCAACTAACCGGGGAGCTGTTTTTT. Filled out from reference TRBV11-2 and TRBJ2-2, the complete variable domain reads EAGVAQSPRYKIIEKRQSVAFWCNPISGHATLYWYQQILGQGPKLLIQFQNNGVVDDSQLPKDRFSAERLKGVDSTLKIQPAKLEDSAVYLCASSSLMRDNQLTGELFFGEGSRLTVL.

Worth noting for this clone: Other DNA sequences in the same sample also yield this CDR3. This sequence joins TRBV27 and TRBJ1-1; D remains ambiguous. CDR3 length: 13 residues. Trimming pared 2 bases from V and 1 base from J, leaving 5 bases between. Germline assignment: CDR1 MNHEY and CDR2 SMNVEV (reference sequence). The CDR3 loop reads CASSLRENTEAFF. The DNA for the CDR3 is TGTGCCAGCAGTTTACGGGAGAACACTGAAGCTTTCTTT.

The chain links TRBV20-1 to TRBJ2-1; D remains ambiguous. Trimming pared 0 bases from V and 9 bases from J, leaving 6 bases between. Germline assignment: CDR1 DFQATT and CDR2 SNEGSKA (reference sequence). The CDR3 is made up of 11 amino acids. The DNA for the CDR3 is TGCAGTGCTAGAGATTGGGGTGAGCAGTTCTTC. This translates into CSARDWGEQFF.

The CDR3 sequence is CASGAPRDYGYTF. The CDR3 region has the DNA TGTGCCAGCGGGGCACCCAGGGACTATGGCTACACCTTC. The V gene is TRBV27, the J gene TRBJ1-2, with D perhaps matching TRBD1 (5 bases). Between the trimmed V and J ends, which lost 8 bases and 3 bases, there was a span of 13 bases. The CDR3 is 13 residues long. The germline gives CDR1 MNHEY, CDR2 SMNVEV (reference sequence).

The CDR3 bases are TGTGCCAGCAGCCTCCATGCAGGGCGCACTGAAGCTTTCTTT. Its translation: CASSLHAGRTEAFF. The chain links TRBV25-1 to TRBJ1-1; TRBD1 might be the D (5 bases). Germline lookup yields CDR1 MGHDK and CDR2 SYGVNS. This CDR3 spans 14 amino acids. The germline V and J ends were trimmed by 6 bases and 4 bases, with 15 bases remaining between them.

The chain has TRBV5-1 and TRBJ1-5; weak D call: TRBD1 (6 bases). The CDR3 has 14 amino acids. Trimming took 2 bases from V and 8 from J, leaving 14 bases between them. CDR1 is SGHRS and CDR2 is YFSETQ in the germline V gene. CDR3 coding DNA: TGCGCCAGCAGCTTTGGACAGAGCGGGGAGCCCCAGCATTTT. Its translation: CASSFGQSGEPQHF. Full variable domain (remainder filled in from reference TRBV5-1 and TRBJ1-5): KAGVTQTPRYLIKTRGQQVTLSCSPISGHRSVSWYQQTPGQGLQFLFEYFSETQRNKGNFPGRFSGRQFSNSRSEMNVSTLELGDSALYLCASSFGQSGEPQHFGDGTRLSIL.

Points on this clone: This sample also contains other DNA sequences that code for the same CDR3. The genes are TRBV6-6 and TRBJ2-1; D ambiguous. The CDR3 sequence is 13 residues long. Germline V gives CDR1 MNHNY, CDR2 SVGAGI (reference sequence). Between the trimmed V and J ends, which lost 3 bases and 0 bases, there was a span of 3 bases. CDR3 region: CASSYDSYNEQFF. The CDR3, as DNA: TGTGCCAGCAGTTATGACTCCTACAATGAGCAGTTCTTC.